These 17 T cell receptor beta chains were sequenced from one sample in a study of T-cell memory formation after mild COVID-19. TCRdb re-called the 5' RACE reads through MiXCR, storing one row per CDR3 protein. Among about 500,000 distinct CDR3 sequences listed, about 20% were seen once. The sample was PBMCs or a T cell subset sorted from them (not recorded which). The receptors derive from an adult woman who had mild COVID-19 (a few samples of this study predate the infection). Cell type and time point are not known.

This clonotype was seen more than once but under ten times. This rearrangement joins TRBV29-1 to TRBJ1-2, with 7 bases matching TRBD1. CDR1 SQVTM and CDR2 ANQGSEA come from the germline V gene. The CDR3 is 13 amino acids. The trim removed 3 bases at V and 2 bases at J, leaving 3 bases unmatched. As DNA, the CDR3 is TGCAGCGTTGATCTGGGACAGAACTATGGCTACACCTTC. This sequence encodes CSVDLGQNYGYTF.

This CDR3 is CASSPQGENYNEQFF. As DNA, the CDR3 is TGTGCCAGCAGCCCACAGGGGGAAAACTACAATGAGCAGTTCTTC. The chain employs TRBV7-3 and TRBJ2-1; the match to TRBD1 covers 8 bases. Trimming removed 5 bases from V and 3 bases from J; junction bases left unmatched: 6. Germline CDR1 SGHTA, CDR2 FQGTGA. The CDR3 length is 15 residues.

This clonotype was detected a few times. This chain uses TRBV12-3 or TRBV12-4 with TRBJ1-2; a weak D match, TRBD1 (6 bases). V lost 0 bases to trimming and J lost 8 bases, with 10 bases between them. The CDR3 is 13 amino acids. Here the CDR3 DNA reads TGTGCCAGCAGTTTAGCAACAGGGTACGGCTACACCTTC. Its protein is CASSLATGYGYTF.

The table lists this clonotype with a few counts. CDR3 in DNA: TGCAGTGCTATCCCCGGGGATGGCTATGGCTACACCTTC. Amino acids: CSAIPGDGYGYTF. The V and J genes are TRBV20-1 and TRBJ1-2; D is ambiguous. The germline CDR1 and CDR2 sequences are DFQATT and SNEGSKA (reference sequence). This CDR3 comprises 13 residues. V was pared by 4 bases and J by 4 bases, with 13 bases between.

The CDR3 bases are TGTGCCAGCAGCTTAGGTGTCCGCACAGGGGCCTACGAGCAGTACTTC. Translating gives CASSLGVRTGAYEQYF. The rearrangement uses TRBV7-6 and TRBJ2-7; 7 positions agree with TRBD1. V dropped 1 base and J dropped 2; count of bases not matched to a gene: 8. Germline CDR1 SGHVS, CDR2 FNYEAQ. The CDR3 contains 16 residues.

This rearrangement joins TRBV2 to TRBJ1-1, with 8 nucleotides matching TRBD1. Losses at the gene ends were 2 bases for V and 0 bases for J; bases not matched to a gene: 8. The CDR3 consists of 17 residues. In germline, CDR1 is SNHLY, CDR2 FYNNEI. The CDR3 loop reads CASSELGQGNMNTEAFF. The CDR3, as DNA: TGTGCCAGCAGTGAACTCGGACAGGGTAATATGAACACTGAAGCTTTCTTT.

CDR3 sequence (DNA): TGTGCCACCAGCAGAGATCTCCCTCCGGTCTCTGGAAACACCATATATTTT. Encoded protein: CATSRDLPPVSGNTIYF. The genes are TRBV15 and TRBJ1-3; D ambiguous. Germline CDR1 is LNHNV and CDR2 is YYDKDF (reference sequence). The length of the CDR3 is 17 residues. V was trimmed by 0 bases and J by 0 bases, leaving 12 bases between them.

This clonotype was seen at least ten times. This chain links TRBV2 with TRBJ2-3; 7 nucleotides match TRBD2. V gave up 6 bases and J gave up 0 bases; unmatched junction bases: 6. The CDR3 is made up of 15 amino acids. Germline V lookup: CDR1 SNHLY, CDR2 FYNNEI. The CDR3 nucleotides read TGTGCCAGCAGAATTAGCGGGTCTAGCACAGATACGCAGTATTTT. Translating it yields CASRISGSSTDTQYF.

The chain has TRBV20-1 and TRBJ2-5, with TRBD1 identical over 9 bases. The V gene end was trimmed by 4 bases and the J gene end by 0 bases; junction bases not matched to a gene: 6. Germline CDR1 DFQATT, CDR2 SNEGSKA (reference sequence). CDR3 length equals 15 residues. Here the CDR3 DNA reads TGCAGTGCTATCCCGGGACAGGGACACCAAGAGACCCAGTACTTC. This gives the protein CSAIPGQGHQETQYF.

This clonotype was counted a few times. CDR3 DNA sequence: TGTGCCAGCAGTTTACAGCAGGGGTTCGGTCAGCCCCAGCATTTT. Protein product: CASSLQQGFGQPQHF. This chain joins TRBV12-3 or TRBV12-4 and TRBJ1-5; maybe TRBD1 (6 bases). Trimming took 2 bases from V and 6 from J, leaving 14 bases between them. The CDR3 has 15 amino acids.

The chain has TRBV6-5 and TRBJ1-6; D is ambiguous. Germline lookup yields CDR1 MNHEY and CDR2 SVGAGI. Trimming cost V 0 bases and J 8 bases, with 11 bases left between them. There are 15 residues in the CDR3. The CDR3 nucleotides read TGTGCCAGCAGTTACTCCCTCTTCTCGGATTCACCCCTCCACTTT. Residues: CASSYSLFSDSPLHF.

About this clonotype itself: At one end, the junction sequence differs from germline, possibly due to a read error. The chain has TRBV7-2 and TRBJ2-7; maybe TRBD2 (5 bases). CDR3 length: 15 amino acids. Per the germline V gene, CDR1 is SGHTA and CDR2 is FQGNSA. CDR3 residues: CASSLSGVSSYEQYF. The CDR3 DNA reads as TGCGCCAGCAGCTTATCCGGGGTAAGCTCCTACGAGCAGTACTTC.

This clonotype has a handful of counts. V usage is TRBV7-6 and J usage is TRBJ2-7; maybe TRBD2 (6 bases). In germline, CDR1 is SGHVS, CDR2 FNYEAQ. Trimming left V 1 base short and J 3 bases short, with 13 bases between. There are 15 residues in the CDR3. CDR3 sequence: CASSLGGDGDYEQYF. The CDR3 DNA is TGTGCCAGCAGCTTAGGGGGGGATGGTGACTACGAGCAGTACTTC.

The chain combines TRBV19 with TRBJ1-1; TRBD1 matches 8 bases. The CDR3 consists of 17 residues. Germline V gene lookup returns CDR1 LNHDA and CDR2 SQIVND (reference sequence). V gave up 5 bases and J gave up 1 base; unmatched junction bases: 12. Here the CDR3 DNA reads TGTGCCAGTAGTCCTCCCCGGGACAGGACCCGGAACACTGAAGCTTTCTTT. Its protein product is CASSPPRDRTRNTEAFF. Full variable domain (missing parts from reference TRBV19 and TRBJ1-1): DGGITQSPKYLFRKEGQNVTLSCEQNLNHDAMYWYRQDPGQGLRLIYYSQIVNDFQKGDIAEGYSVSREKKESFPLTVTSAQKNPTAFYLCASSPPRDRTRNTEAFFGQGTRLTVV.

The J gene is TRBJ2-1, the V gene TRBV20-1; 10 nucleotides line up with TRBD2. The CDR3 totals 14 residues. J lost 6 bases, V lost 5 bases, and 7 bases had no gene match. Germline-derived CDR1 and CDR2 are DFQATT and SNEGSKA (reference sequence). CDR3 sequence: CSAPLAGATNEQFF. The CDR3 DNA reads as TGCAGTGCTCCGCTAGCGGGGGCTACCAATGAGCAGTTCTTC.

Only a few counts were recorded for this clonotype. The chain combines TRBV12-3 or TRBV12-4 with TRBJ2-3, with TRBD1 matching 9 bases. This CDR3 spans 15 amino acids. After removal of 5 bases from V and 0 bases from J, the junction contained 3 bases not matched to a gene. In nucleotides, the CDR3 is TGTGCCAGCAGTGCGGACAGGGGAAGCACAGATACGCAGTATTTT. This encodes CASSADRGSTDTQYF.

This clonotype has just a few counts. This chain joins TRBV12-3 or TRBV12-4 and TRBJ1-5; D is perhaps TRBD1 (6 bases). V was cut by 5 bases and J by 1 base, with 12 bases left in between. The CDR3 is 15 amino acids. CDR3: CASSPGTLSNQPQHF. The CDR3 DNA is TGTGCCAGCAGTCCCGGGACACTGAGCAATCAGCCCCAGCATTTT.